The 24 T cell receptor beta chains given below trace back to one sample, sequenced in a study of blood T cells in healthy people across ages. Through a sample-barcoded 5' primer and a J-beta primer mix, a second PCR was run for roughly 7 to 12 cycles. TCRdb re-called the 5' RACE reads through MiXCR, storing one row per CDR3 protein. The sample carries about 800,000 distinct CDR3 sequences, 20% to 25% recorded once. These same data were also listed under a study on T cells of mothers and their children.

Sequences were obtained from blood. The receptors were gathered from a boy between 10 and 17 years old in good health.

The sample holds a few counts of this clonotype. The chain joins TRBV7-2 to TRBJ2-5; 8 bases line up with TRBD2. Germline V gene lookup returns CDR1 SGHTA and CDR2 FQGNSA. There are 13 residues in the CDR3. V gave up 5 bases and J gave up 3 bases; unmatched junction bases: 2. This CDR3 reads CASSLREEETQYF. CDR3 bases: TGTGCCAGCAGCCTGCGGGAGGAAGAGACCCAGTACTTC.

As DNA, the CDR3 is TGTGCCACCAGTGATTTTTGGGGTCCACAGTATTTT. It encodes CATSDFWGPQYF. V and J are TRBV24-1 and TRBJ2-3; no clear D gene. The CDR3 has 12 amino acids. With 1 base removed from V and 12 bases from J, the gap between germline ends came to 10 bases. CDR1 is KGHDR, CDR2 SFDVKD, per germline.

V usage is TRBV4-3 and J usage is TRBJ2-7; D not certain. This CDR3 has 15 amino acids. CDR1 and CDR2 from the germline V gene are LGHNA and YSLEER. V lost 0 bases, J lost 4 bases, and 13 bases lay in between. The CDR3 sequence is CASSQDPGLGYEQYF. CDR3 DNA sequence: TGCGCCAGCAGCCAAGATCCTGGGCTAGGTTACGAGCAGTACTTC.

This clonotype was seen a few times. In DNA form, the CDR3 reads TGTGCCAGCAGCTTAGGCCTGGCAGGTCGGGTGACCACCTTC. This translates into CASSLGLAGRVTTF. The gene calls are TRBV7-9 and TRBJ1-2, with D unresolved. The germline V and J ends were trimmed by 1 base and 13 bases, with 19 bases remaining between them. Germline V CDR1 and CDR2: SEHNR, FQNEAQ (reference sequence). This CDR3 has 14 amino acids.

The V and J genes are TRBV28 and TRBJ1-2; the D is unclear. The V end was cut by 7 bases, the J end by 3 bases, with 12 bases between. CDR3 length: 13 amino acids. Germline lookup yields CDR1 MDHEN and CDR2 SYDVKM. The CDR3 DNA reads TGTGCCAGCACCACGGGTTCCGACTATGGCTACACCTTC. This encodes CASTTGSDYGYTF.

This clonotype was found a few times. This chain's CDR3 is CAISERGIGYTF. In nucleotides, the CDR3 is TGTGCCATCAGTGAGCGGGGGATCGGCTACACCTTC. This sequence joins TRBV10-3 and TRBJ1-2, with TRBD1 as a possible D gene (5 bases). Trimming took 2 bases from V and 8 from J, leaving 9 bases between them. Looked up from germline, CDR1 is ENHRY and CDR2 is SYGVKD. The length of the CDR3 is 12 residues.

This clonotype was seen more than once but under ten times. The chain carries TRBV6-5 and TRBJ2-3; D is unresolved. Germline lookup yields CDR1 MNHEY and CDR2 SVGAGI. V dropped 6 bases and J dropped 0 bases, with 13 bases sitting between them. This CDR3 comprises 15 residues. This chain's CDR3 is CASSPRVPSTDTQYF. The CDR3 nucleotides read TGTGCCAGCAGCCCACGGGTTCCGAGCACAGATACGCAGTATTTT.

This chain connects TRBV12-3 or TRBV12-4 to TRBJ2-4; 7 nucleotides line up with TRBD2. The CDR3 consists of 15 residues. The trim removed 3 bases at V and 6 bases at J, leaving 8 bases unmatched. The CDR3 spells CASSFRGGMGNIQYF. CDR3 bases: TGTGCCAGCAGTTTTCGCGGGGGAATGGGAAACATTCAGTACTTC.

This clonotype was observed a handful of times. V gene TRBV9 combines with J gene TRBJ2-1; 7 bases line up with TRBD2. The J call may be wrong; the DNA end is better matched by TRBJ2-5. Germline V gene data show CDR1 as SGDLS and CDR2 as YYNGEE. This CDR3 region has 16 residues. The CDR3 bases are TGTGCCAGCAGCCCTCTTTTGGGGAGGGCCGGGGAGACCCAGTACTTC. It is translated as CASSPLLGRAGETQYF.

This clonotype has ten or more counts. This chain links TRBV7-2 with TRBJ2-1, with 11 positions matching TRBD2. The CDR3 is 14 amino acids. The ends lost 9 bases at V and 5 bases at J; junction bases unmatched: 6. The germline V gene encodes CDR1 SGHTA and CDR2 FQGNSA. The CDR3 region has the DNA TGTGCCAGTTCCTTAGCGGGAGGGGACAATGAGCAGTTCTTC. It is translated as CASSLAGGDNEQFF.

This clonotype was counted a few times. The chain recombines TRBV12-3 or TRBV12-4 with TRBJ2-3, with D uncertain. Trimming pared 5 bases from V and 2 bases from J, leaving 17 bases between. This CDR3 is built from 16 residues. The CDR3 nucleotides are TGTGCCAGCAGTCCAACCGGATGGGGTGCCACAGATACGCAGTATTTT. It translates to CASSPTGWGATDTQYF.

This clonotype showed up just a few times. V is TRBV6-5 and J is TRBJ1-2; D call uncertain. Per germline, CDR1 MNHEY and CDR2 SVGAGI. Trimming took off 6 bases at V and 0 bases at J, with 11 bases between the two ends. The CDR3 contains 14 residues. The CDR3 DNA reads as TGTGCCAGCAGCAGTAGTTCTTCTAACTATGGCTACACCTTC. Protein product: CASSSSSSNYGYTF.

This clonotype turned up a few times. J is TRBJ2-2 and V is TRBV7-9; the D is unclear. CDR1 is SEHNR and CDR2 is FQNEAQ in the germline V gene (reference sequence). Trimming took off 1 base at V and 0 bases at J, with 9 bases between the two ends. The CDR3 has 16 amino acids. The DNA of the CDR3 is TGTGCCAGCAGCTTAGGCCGGCTCGCGAACACCGGGGAGCTGTTTTTT. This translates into CASSLGRLANTGELFF. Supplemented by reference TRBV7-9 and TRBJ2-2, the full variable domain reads DTGVSQNPRHKITKRGQNVTFRCDPISEHNRLYWYRQTLGQGPEFLTYFQNEAQLEKSRLLSDRFSAERPKGSFSTLEIQRTEQGDSAMYLCASSLGRLANTGELFFGEGSRLTVL.

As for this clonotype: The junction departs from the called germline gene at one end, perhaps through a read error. CDR3 amino acids: CASSPPSGKAYEQYF. The CDR3 DNA follows: TGCGCCAGCTCACCACCATCCGGGAAAGCCTACGAGCAGTACTTC. The gene calls are TRBV18 and TRBJ2-5, with TRBD2 as a possible D gene (5 bases). The DNA end lines up better with TRBJ2-7; the J call may be wrong. CDR1 and CDR2 from the germline V gene are KGHSH and LQKENI. There are 15 residues in the CDR3.

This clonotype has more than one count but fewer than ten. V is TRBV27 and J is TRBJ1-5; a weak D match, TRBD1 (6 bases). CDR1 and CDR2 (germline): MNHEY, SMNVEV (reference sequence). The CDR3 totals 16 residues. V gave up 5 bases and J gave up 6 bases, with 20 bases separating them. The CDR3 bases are TGTGCCAGCAGTCCGTGGGGGCCCGTTGACAGTCAGCCCCAGCATTTT. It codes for CASSPWGPVDSQPQHF.

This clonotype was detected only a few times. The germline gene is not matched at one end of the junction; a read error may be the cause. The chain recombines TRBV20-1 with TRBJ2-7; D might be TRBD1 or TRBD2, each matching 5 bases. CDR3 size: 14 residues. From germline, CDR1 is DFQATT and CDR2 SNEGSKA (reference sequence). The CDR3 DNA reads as TGCAGTGCGGGGACCCCTACAGGTTCCTACGGGCAGTACTTC. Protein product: CSAGTPTGSYGQYF.

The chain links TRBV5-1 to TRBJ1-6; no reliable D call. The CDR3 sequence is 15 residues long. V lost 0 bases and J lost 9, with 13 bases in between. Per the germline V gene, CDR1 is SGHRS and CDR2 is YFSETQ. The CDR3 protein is CASSLELGGISPLHF. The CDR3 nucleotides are TGCGCCAGCAGCTTGGAACTAGGAGGGATTTCACCCCTCCACTTT.

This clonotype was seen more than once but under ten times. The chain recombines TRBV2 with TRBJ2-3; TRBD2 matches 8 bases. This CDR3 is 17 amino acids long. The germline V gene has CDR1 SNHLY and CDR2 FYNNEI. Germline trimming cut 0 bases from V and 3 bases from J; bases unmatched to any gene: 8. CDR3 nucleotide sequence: TGTGCCAGCAGTGAAGCGCTTTCTAGCGGGTGGACAGATACGCAGTATTTT. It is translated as CASSEALSSGWTDTQYF.

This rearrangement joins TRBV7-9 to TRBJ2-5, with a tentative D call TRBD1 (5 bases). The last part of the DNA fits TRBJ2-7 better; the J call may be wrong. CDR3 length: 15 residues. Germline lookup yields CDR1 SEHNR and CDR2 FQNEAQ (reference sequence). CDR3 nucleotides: TGTGCCAGCAGCTCCCGAGACAACGGACACTACGAGCAGTACTTC. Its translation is CASSSRDNGHYEQYF.

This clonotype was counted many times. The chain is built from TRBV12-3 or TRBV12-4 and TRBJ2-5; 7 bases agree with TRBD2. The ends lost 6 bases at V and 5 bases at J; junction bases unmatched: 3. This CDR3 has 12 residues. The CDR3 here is CASSPGRETQYF. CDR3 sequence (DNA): TGTGCCAGCAGCCCCGGGAGGGAGACCCAGTACTTC.

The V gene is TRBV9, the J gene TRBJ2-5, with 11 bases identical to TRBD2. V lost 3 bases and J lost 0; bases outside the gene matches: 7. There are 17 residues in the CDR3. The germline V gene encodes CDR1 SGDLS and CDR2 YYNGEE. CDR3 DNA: TGTGCCAGCAGCGCCTCCGCTAGCGGGGGGTACCAAGAGACCCAGTACTTC. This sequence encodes CASSASASGGYQETQYF.

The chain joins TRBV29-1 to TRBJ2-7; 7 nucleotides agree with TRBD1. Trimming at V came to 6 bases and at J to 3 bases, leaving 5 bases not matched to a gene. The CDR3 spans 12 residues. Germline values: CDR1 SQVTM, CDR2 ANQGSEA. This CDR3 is CSVATGVYEQYF. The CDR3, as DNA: TGCAGCGTCGCTACAGGGGTCTACGAGCAGTACTTC.

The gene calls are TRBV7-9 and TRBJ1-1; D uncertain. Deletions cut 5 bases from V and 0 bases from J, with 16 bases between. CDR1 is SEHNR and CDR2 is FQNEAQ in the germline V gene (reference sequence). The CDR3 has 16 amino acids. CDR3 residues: CASSLPHSSLNTEAFF. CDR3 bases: TGTGCCAGCAGCCTCCCCCACAGCAGCTTGAACACTGAAGCTTTCTTT.

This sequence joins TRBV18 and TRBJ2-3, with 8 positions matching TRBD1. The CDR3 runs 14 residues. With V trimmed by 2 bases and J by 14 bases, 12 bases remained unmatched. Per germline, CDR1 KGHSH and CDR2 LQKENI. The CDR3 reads CASSPGTGDLRWYF. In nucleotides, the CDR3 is TGTGCCAGCTCACCAGGGACAGGTGACTTACGATGGTATTTT.